This T cell receptor (beta chain) was sequenced during a study of beta chain features in type 1 diabetes. A few counts support this clone. The antigen remains undetermined. Study-wide findings and caveats: There was a moderate but significant shortening of TCRB CDR3s in all four CD4+ subsets of Type 1 diabetes patients. There were fewer insertions and more deletions at the VDJ junctions of type 1 diabetes patients.

Investigators reverse transcribed all isolated RNA, so they sequenced expressed TCRB transcripts. Assay: immunoSEQ multiplex PCR; the TCRdb copy retains only in-frame clones and omits some. The sample contains around 150,000 clones, about 9% of which appear only once. This TCR came from a young woman with type 1 diabetes. Sequencing was done on a sample of central memory CD4+ T cells from blood.

CDR3 coding DNA: TGTGCCAGCAAGCCCGTGGACACGTCCCTAAATCAGCCCCAGCATTTT. Encoded protein: CASKPVDTSLNQPQHF. This chain uses TRBV28 with TRBJ1-5; possibly TRBD1 for D (5 bases). The CDR3 extends over 16 amino acids. The germline CDR1 and CDR2 sequences are MDHEN and SYDVKM. The V and J ends lost 7 bases and 4 bases respectively, with 20 bases between them.